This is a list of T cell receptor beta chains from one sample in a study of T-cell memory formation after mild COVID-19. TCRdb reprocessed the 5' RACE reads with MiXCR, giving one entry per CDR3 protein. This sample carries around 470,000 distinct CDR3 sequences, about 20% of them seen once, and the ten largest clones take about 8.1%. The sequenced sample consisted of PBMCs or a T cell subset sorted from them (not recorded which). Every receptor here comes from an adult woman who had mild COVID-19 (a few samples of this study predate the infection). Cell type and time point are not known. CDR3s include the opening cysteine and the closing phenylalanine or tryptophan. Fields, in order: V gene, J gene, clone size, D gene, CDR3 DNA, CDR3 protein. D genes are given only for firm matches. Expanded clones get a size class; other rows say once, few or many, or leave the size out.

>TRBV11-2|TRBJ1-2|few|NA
TGTGCCAGCAGCCGAAACCGGGAAGGGCACGATGGCTACACCTTC
CASSRNREGHDGYTF
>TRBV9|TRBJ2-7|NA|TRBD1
TGTGCCAGCAGCGTAGGGACAGGGGGCCCTATGGAGCAGTACTTC
CASSVGTGGPMEQYF
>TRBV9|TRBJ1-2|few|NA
TGTGCCAGCAGCGTAGACAGTTATGGCTACACCTTC
CASSVDSYGYTF
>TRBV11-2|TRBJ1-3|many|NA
TGTGCCAGCAGCTTAGATCGCGGCAGGGGCTCTGGAAACACCATATATTTT
CASSLDRGRGSGNTIYF
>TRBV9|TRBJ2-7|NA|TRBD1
TGTGCCAGCAGCGTACCCCCCCAGGGGGACAGGGGATACTACGAGCAGTACTTC
CASSVPPQGDRGYYEQYF
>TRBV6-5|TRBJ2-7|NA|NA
TGTGCCAGCAGTTTAGGACTGGGGTCCGAGCAGTACTTC
CASSLGLGSEQYF
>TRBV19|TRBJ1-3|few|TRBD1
TGTGCCAGTAGTAGAGACAGGGAACGGAACACCATATATTTT
CASSRDRERNTIYF
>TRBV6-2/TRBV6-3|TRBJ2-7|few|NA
TGTGCCAGCAGTTACGGAGGGACACCGCAGTACTTC
CASSYGGTPQYF
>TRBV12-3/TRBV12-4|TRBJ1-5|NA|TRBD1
TGTGCCAGCAGTTTTTCAGGCAGGGGGGGACAGCCCCAGCATTTT
CASSFSGRGGQPQHF
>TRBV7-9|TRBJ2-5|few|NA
TGTGCCAGCAGATCCCCCGGGACTCAAGAGACCCAGTACTTC
CASRSPGTQETQYF
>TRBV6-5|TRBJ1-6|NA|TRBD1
TGTGCCAGCAATGACAGGGAAAATTCACCCCTCCACTTT
CASNDRENSPLHF
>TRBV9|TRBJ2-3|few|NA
TGTGCCAGCAGCCTAGGCGGGGCGCGGAACGTGCGGCAGTATTTT
CASSLGGARNVRQYF
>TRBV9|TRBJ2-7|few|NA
TGTGCCAGCAGCCGGGGGCTCGGACAGACCTACGAGCAGTACTTC
CASSRGLGQTYEQYF
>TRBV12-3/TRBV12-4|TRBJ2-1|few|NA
TGTGCCAGCAGCCCGACAGGAGATGCGTACAATGAGCAGTTCTTC
CASSPTGDAYNEQFF
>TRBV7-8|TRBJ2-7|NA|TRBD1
TGTGCCAGCAGCTTTGGGACAGGGTCCCCGTACGAGCAGTACTTC
CASSFGTGSPYEQYF
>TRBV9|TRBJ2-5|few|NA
TGTGCCAGCAGCCTAGGGGGGGAGGCGACCCAGTACTTC
CASSLGGEATQYF
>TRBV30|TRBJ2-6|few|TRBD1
TGTGCCTGGACAGGGGGCTACGGGGCCAACGTCCTGACTTTC
CAWTGGYGANVLTF
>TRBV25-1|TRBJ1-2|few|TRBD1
TGTGCCAGCAGTGTGGGACAGGGGACGCATGGCTACACCTTC
CASSVGQGTHGYTF
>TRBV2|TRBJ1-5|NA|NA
TGTGCCAGCAGTGAAAGTTGGATAAGCAATCAGCCCCAGCATTTT
CASSESWISNQPQHF
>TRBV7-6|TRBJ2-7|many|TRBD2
TGTGCCAGCAGCTCCCCGGGACTAGCGGGAGAGCAGTACTTC
CASSSPGLAGEQYF
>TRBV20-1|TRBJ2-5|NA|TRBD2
TGCAGTGCTAGGAATCCCCTCCGGGGGGGCCAAGAGACCCAGTACTTC
CSARNPLRGGQETQYF
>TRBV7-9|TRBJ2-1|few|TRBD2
TGTGCCAGCAGCTCAGAGACTAGCGGGATCTACAATGAGCAGTTCTTC
CASSSETSGIYNEQFF
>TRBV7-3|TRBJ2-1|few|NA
TGTGCCAGCAGTCCCCGCCCGTACGATCATGAGCAGTTCTTC
CASSPRPYDHEQFF
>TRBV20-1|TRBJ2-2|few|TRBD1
TGCAGTGCTAGAGATTTCCGGACAGGGGAAACCGGGGAGCTGTTTTTT
CSARDFRTGETGELFF
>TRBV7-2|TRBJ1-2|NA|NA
TGTGCCAGCAGGCTAATAGGGGAGGGTGGCTACACCTTC
CASRLIGEGGYTF
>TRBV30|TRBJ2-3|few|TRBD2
TGTGCCTGGAGCCGAGCGGGAGGGCCAGATACGCAGTATTTT
CAWSRAGGPDTQYF
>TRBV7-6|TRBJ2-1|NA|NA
TGTGCCAGCAGCTCCGACCTGGACTGGGGCTCCTACAATGAGCAGTTCTTC
CASSSDLDWGSYNEQFF
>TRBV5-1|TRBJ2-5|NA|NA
TGCGCCAGCAGCTCGGGGGACTCTCCGGGGGAGACCCAGTACTTC
CASSSGDSPGETQYF
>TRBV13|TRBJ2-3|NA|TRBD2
TGTGCCAGCAGCCTCACGGGAGGCCCGGGACCCACGCAGTATTTT
CASSLTGGPGPTQYF
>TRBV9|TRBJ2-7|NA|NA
TGTGCCAGCGGACCGGGTAGCATGTACGAGCAGTACTTC
CASGPGSMYEQYF
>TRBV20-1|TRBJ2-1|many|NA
TGCAGTGCTAGAGTTGCAGGGGGCTCAGCGGGAGCTGGGAATGAGCAGTTCTTC
CSARVAGGSAGAGNEQFF
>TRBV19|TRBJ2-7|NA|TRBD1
TGTGCCAGTAGTATAAATAGGGCAGGGGGATCCTACGAGCAGTACTTC
CASSINRAGGSYEQYF
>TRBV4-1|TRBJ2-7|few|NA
TGCGCCAGCAGCCAAGATCGGGACTTATCCTACGAGCAGTACTTC
CASSQDRDLSYEQYF
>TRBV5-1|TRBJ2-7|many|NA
TGCGCCAGCAGACCCCCTAGTGACTACGAGCAGTACTTC
CASRPPSDYEQYF
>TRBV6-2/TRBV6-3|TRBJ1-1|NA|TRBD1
TGTGCCAGCAGTAAACAGGGGGTGACTGAAGCTTTCTTT
CASSKQGVTEAFF
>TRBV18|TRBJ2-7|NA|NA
TGTGCCAGCTCACCGCTTCAGGGCGAGCAGTACTTC
CASSPLQGEQYF
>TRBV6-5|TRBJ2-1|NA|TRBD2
TGTGCCAGCAGTTACTGGGAGGGAAGGGACAATGAGCAGTTCTTC
CASSYWEGRDNEQFF
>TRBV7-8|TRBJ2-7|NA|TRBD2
TGTGCCAGCAGCTCCGGGGGGACGGACGCCTCCTACGAGCAGTACTTC
CASSSGGTDASYEQYF
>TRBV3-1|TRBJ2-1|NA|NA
TGTGCCAGCTGCCAAGGGTTAGCCTCTTACAATGAGCAGTTCTTC
CASCQGLASYNEQFF
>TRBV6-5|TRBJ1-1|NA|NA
TGTGCCAGCAGTTATTCGTTCGGGGAGGGGACTGAAGCTTTCTTT
CASSYSFGEGTEAFF
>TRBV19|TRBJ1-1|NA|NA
TGTGCCAGTAGTGGCAGGGGTGGGAACACTGAAGCTTTCTTT
CASSGRGGNTEAFF
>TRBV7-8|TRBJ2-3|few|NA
TGTGCCAGCAGCTTAGACGGTGCTAGCACAGATACGCAGTATTTT
CASSLDGASTDTQYF
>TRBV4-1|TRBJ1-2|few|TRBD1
TGCGCCAGCAGCCGAGGGACAGAAACGAACTATGGCTACACCTTC
CASSRGTETNYGYTF
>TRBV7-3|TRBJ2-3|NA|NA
TGTGCCAGCAGCCCCGGAGCGGGCGGGCTCACAGATACGCAGTATTTT
CASSPGAGGLTDTQYF
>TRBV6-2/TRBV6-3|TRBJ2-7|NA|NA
TGTGCCAGCAGTTACTCTCCTCGAGCGCAGTACTTC
CASSYSPRAQYF
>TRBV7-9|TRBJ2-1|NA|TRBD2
TGTGCCAGCAGCCCCTCTGGCGGGAGGGCCTCGTCCTACAATGAGCAGTTCTTC
CASSPSGGRASSYNEQFF
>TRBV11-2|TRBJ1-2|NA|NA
TGTGCCAGCAGCTTAGAGGCGGGTTCGAACTATGGCTACACCTTC
CASSLEAGSNYGYTF
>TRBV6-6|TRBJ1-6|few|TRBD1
TGTGCCAGCAGTTACACTGGACAGGGGTATGCCTATAATTCACCCCTCCACTTT
CASSYTGQGYAYNSPLHF